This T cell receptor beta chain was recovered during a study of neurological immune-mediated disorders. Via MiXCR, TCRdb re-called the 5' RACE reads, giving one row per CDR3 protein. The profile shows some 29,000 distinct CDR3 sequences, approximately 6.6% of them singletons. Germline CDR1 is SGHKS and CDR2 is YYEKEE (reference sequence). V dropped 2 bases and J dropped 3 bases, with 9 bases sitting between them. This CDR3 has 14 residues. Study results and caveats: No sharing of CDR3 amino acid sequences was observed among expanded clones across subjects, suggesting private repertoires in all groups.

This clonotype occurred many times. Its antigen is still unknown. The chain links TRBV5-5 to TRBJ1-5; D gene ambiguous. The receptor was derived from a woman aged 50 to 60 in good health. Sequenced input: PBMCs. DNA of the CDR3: TGTGCCAGCAGCTTAATGGGATTCAATCAGCCCCAGCATTTT. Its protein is CASSLMGFNQPQHF.